This is a list of T cell receptor beta chains from one sample in a study of blood T cell repertoires in COVID-19. Clones were sequenced by immunoSEQ multiplex PCR, and TCRdb holds only the in-frame ones, with some missing. The sample shows some 140,000 clones, 85% of them seen only once. Input material: peripheral blood. The receptors shown here come from a human donor in a cohort sampled during active COVID-19. Both conserved end residues are trimmed from each CDR3. D genes are given only for firm matches. Size is omitted from some rows. Given values are once, few, many or a class for expanded clones.

D,size,V,CDR3
-,-,TRBV5-1,ASSLSRLDHNEQF
TRBD2,-,TRBV6-6,AMGQRGAGETQY
-,once,TRBV5-1,ASSLERGVGQGTQY
TRBD1,-,TRBV13,ASSYRDRGTNGYT
-,-,TRBV5-1,ASSLRGSTDTQY
-,-,TRBV9,ASSVGGDGTDTQY
TRBD2,-,TRBV11-3,ASSRSSGGSYEQY
TRBD1,-,TRBV20-1,SASPPTGDNTEAF
-,few,TRBV11-2,ASSLVMTRGGTEAF
-,-,TRBV19,ASSMGHLGAEAF
-,-,TRBV24-1,ATSDSEAASYNEQF
-,-,TRBV7-9,ASSLEGVFGSGYT
-,-,TRBV11-3,ASTGRVANTGELF
TRBD1,-,TRBV6-2/TRBV6-3,ASSYTRTGVTGELF
TRBD1,-,TRBV11-2,ASSLRGPNQPQH
-,-,TRBV6-5,ASRPSTGGGYT
-,-,TRBV19,ASSIGQQNIQY
TRBD2,-,TRBV6-6,ASDTAGAGKNIQY
TRBD2,-,TRBV5-1,ASHVAGGNTGELF
TRBD1,-,TRBV6-5,ASSRYTGALDGYT
TRBD2,-,TRBV9,ASSSGLAANNEQF
-,-,TRBV3-1/TRBV3-2,ASSQVTGWDRYEQF
TRBD1,-,TRBV7-2,ASSLVGQGGLEQY
TRBD2,once,TRBV3-1/TRBV3-2,ASSPQGGVRETQY
-,-,TRBV24-1,ATPMEGGSETQY
TRBD2,-,TRBV5-1,ASSLGGTSGTGNEQF
-,few,TRBV4-1,ASSFRETQY
-,-,TRBV7-3,ASSLFPGDYGYT
-,-,TRBV19,ASSRQYSTEAF
-,-,TRBV7-6,ASSLSYSNQPQH
-,-,TRBV30,AWRGGGRMF
-,-,TRBV6-1,ASSDRGYGEKLF